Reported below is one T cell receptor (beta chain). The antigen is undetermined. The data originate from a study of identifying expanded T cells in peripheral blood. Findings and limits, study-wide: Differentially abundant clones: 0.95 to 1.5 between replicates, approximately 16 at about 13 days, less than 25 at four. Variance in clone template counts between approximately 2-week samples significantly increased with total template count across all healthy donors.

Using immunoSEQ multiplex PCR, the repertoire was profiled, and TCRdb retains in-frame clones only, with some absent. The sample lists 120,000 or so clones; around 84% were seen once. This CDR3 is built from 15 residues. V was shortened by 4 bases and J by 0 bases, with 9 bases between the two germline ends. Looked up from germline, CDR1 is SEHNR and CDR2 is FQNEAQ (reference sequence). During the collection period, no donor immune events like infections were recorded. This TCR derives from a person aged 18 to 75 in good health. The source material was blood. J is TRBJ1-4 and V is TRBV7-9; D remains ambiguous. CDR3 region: CASSSDGATNEKLFF. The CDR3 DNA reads TGTGCCAGCAGCTCCGACGGTGCAACTAATGAAAAACTGTTTTTT. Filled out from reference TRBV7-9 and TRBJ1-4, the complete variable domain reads DTGVSQNPRHKITKRGQNVTFRCDPISEHNRLYWYRQTLGQGPEFLTYFQNEAQLEKSRLLSDRFSAERPKGSFSTLEIQRTEQGDSAMYLCASSSDGATNEKLFFGSGTQLSVL.